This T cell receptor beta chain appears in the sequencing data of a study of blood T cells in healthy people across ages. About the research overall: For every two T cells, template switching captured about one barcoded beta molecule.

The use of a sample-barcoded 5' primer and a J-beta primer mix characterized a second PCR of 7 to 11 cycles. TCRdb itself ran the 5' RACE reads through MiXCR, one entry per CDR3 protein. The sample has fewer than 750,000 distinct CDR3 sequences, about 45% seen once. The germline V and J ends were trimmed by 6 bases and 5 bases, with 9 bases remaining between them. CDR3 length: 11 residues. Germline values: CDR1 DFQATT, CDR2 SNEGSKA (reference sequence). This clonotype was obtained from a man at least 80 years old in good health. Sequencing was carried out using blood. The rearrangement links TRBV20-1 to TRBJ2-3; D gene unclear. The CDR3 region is CSARSGDTQYF. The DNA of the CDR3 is TGCAGTGCAAGATCAGGAGATACGCAGTATTTT.